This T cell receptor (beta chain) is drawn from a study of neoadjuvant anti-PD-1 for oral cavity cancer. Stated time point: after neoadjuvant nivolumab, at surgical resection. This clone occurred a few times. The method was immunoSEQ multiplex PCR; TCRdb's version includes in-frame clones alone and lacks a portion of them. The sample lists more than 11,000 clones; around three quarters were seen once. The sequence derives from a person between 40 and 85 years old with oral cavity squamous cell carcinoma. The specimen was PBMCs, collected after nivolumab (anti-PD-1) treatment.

DNA of the CDR3: TGTGCCAGCAGTGATACTAGCGGGAGGACGGGATACGAGCAGTACTTC. Its translation: CASSDTSGRTGYEQYF. The chain employs TRBV5-4 and TRBJ2-7; the match to TRBD2 covers 12 bases. Germline-derived CDR1 and CDR2 are SGHNT and YYREEE (reference sequence). The ends lost 5 bases at V and 4 bases at J; junction bases unmatched: 10. The CDR3 length is 16 residues.